These 23 T cell receptor beta chains came from one sample sequenced in a study of shared clonotypes between healthy human individuals. TCRdb keeps only in-frame clones here, not all; method: immunoSEQ multiplex PCR. The table has fewer than 1.4 million clones, around 78% seen once. The sequenced material came from memory CD4+ T cells from PBMCs. Subset reported: CD45RA-negative fraction. Receptor source: a man aged 18 to 29 in good health. Some clones in this sample may be carry-over from other donors' samples.

The V gene is TRBV28, the J gene TRBJ1-6; D gene unclear. CDR3 length: 13 amino acids. Deletions cut 7 bases from V and 9 bases from J, with 13 bases between. Per germline, CDR1 MDHEN and CDR2 SYDVKM. CDR3 in DNA: TGTGCCAGCACAGCCGAGAACGGTTCACCCCTCCACTTT. Its protein product is CASTAENGSPLHF. The full variable domain, completed using reference TRBV28 and TRBJ1-6, is DVKVTQSSRYLVKRTGEKVFLECVQDMDHENMFWYRQDPGLGLRLIYFSYDVKMKEKGDIPEGYSVSREKKERFSLILESASTNQTSMYLCASTAENGSPLHFGNGTRLTVT.

This chain uses TRBV19 with TRBJ1-5, with a weak D call TRBD1 (5 bases). The CDR3 runs 12 residues. Per the germline V gene, CDR1 is LNHDA and CDR2 is SQIVND (reference sequence). V lost 6 bases to trimming and J lost 10 bases, with 13 bases between them. CDR3 amino acids: CASRTGQGPQHF. DNA of the CDR3: TGTGCCAGTAGGACCGGGCAGGGACCCCAGCATTTT.

This chain joins TRBV5-4 and TRBJ2-3; 15 positions match TRBD2. Germline V gene sequence: CDR1 SGHNT, CDR2 YYREEE (reference sequence). Trimming took 5 bases from V and 2 from J; bases not matched to a gene: 6. CDR3 length equals 17 residues. CDR3 bases: TGTGCCAGCAGACCGGGACTAGCGGGAGGACCCACAGATACGCAGTATTTT. It yields the protein CASRPGLAGGPTDTQYF.

This clone was recorded many times. Its ends do not fully match the called genes, so a read error is possible. The V gene is TRBV11-2, the J gene TRBJ2-5, with TRBD2 matching over 10 bases. Germline assignment: CDR1 SGHAT and CDR2 FQNNGV. The length of the CDR3 is 14 residues. The CDR3 reads CASSFSGLAEIQYF. For the CDR3, the DNA is TGTGCCAGCAGCTTTTCCGGACTAGCGGAGATCCAGTACTTC.

This clone was seen once. V is TRBV19 and J is TRBJ2-3; 9 nucleotides align to TRBD2. CDR1 and CDR2 from the germline V gene are LNHDA and SQIVND (reference sequence). V trimming: 9 bases; J trimming: 1 base; junction bases outside the gene matches: 5. The CDR3 has 14 amino acids. CDR3 loop: CASAQREGTDTQYF. In DNA form, the CDR3 reads TGTGCCAGCGCTCAGCGGGAGGGCACAGATACGCAGTATTTT.

The CDR3 protein is CASSLSSPLGRGYTF. CDR3 coding DNA: TGTGCCAGCAGTTTATCATCCCCATTGGGCCGTGGCTACACCTTC. The chain carries TRBV27 and TRBJ1-2; D is undetermined. Germline CDR1 and CDR2: MNHEY and SMNVEV (reference sequence). The CDR3 is 15 amino acids. The V gene lost 0 bases and the J gene lost 7 bases, with 15 bases spanning the gap.

The rearrangement links TRBV18 to TRBJ1-2; D perhaps matches TRBD1 (5 bases). The germline CDR1 and CDR2 sequences are KGHSH and LQKENI. The CDR3 spans 14 residues. V lost 3 bases and J lost 2, with 10 bases in between. The CDR3 is CASSPDSGNYGYTF. The CDR3 nucleotides are TGTGCCAGCTCACCTGACAGTGGAAACTATGGCTACACCTTC.

V and J are TRBV7-9 and TRBJ2-7; 11 nucleotides align to TRBD1. This CDR3 has 15 residues. V was pared by 5 bases and J by 1 base, with 4 bases of the junction left unmatched. In germline, CDR1 is SEHNR, CDR2 FQNEAQ (reference sequence). For the CDR3, the DNA is TGTGCCAGCAGCCTCGGGACAGGGGGTTCCTACGAGCAGTACTTC. Amino acid sequence: CASSLGTGGSYEQYF.

This clone occurred once. J is TRBJ1-2 and V is TRBV11-2, with D tentatively TRBD1 (5 bases). Trimming removed 3 bases at V and 6 bases at J, with 20 bases between. The CDR3 covers 16 residues. Germline V gives CDR1 SGHAT, CDR2 FQNNGV. CDR3 loop: CASSLGGVPAGDGYTF. Here the CDR3 DNA reads TGTGCCAGCAGCTTGGGGGGTGTTCCCGCCGGGGATGGCTACACCTTC.

The chain combines TRBV28 with TRBJ2-3; no clear D. The CDR3 has 12 residues. The germline V gene encodes CDR1 MDHEN and CDR2 SYDVKM. The V end lost 1 base, the J end lost 4 bases, and 3 bases lay between the germline ends. The CDR3 DNA sequence: TGTGCCAGCAGTTTATCCCCAGATACGCAGTATTTT. This gives the protein CASSLSPDTQYF.

The CDR3 DNA is TGTGCCAGCACTCCCCGATTCCCCACCGGGGAGCTGTTTTTT. Translation: CASTPRFPTGELFF. The V call is TRBV27, the J call TRBJ2-2, with unresolved D. Trimming shortened V by 7 bases and J by 4 bases, and 13 bases separated the two germline ends. Germline values: CDR1 MNHEY, CDR2 SMNVEV (reference sequence). The CDR3 totals 14 residues.

A word on this clone: Distinct nucleotide sequences in the sample also encode this CDR3. The chain employs TRBV5-1 and TRBJ2-7; D might be TRBD1 (6 bases). Germline values: CDR1 SGHRS, CDR2 YFSETQ. The V and J ends lost 5 bases and 3 bases respectively, with 9 bases between them. This CDR3 contains 12 residues. The CDR3 region has the DNA TGCGCCAGCAGTTCGGACAGCTACGAGCAGTACTTC. Protein product: CASSSDSYEQYF.

The V and J genes are TRBV6-7 and TRBJ2-3, with 13 bases matching TRBD2. TRBV6-7 is an ORF for which the function is uncertain. Losses at the gene ends were 2 bases for V and 8 bases for J; bases not matched to a gene: 16. This CDR3 has 19 residues. The CDR3 here is CASSYAPIRTSGRAPTQYF. CDR3 nucleotides: TGTGCCAGCAGTTACGCACCCATTAGAACTAGCGGGAGGGCCCCTACGCAGTATTTT.

This sequence joins TRBV5-1 and TRBJ2-3; TRBD2 agrees at 9 bases. With V trimmed by 5 bases and J by 0 bases, 4 bases remained unmatched. The CDR3 is 15 residues long. Germline V gene lookup returns CDR1 SGHRS and CDR2 YFSETQ. CDR3 sequence: CASRERGASTDTQYF. CDR3 DNA sequence: TGCGCCAGCAGGGAGCGGGGGGCTAGCACAGATACGCAGTATTTT.

The rearrangement uses TRBV9 and TRBJ1-4; 8 bases map to TRBD1. Germline trimming cut 3 bases from V and 7 bases from J; bases unmatched to any gene: 8. Per germline, CDR1 SGDLS and CDR2 YYNGEE. This CDR3 comprises 15 residues. The CDR3 protein is CASSAKQGGGEKLFF. The CDR3 DNA sequence: TGTGCCAGCAGCGCAAAACAGGGGGGAGGTGAAAAACTGTTTTTT.

The chain has TRBV9 and TRBJ1-3; 7 positions agree with TRBD1. The CDR3 has 14 amino acids. The germline gives CDR1 SGDLS, CDR2 YYNGEE. V lost 4 bases, J lost 4 bases, and 5 bases stayed unmatched. CDR3 region: CASSSRTGGNTIYF. In DNA form, the CDR3 reads TGTGCCAGCAGCTCTCGGACAGGAGGAAACACCATATATTTT. The full variable domain, its missing parts supplied by reference TRBV9 and TRBJ1-3, is DSGVTQTPKHLITATGQRVTLRCSPRSGDLSVYWYQQSLDQGLQFLIQYYNGEERAKGNILERFSAQQFPDLHSELNLSSLELGDSALYFCASSSRTGGNTIYFGEGSWLTVV.

This rearrangement joins TRBV10-1 to TRBJ2-3; no reliable D call. V was trimmed by 10 bases and J by 1 base, leaving 15 bases between them. Germline CDR1 reads WNHNN; CDR2 reads SYGVQD (reference sequence). The CDR3 covers 14 residues. In nucleotides, the CDR3 is TGCGCCACATCAGCCCGTGTGGGCACAGATACGCAGTATTTT. Protein product: CATSARVGTDTQYF.

The gene calls are TRBV30 and TRBJ1-2; no clear D gene. CDR3 size: 14 residues. The V and J ends lost 2 bases and 4 bases respectively, with 14 bases between them. Looked up from germline, CDR1 is GTSNPN and CDR2 is SVGIG (reference sequence). CDR3 residues: CAWSSTGRPYGYTF. The CDR3 coding sequence is TGTGCCTGGAGTTCGACGGGCAGGCCCTATGGCTACACCTTC. The full variable domain, with the rest looked up from reference TRBV30 and TRBJ1-2, is SQTIHQWPATLVQPVGSPLSLECTVEGTSNPNLYWYRQAAGRGLQLLFYSVGIGQISSEVPQNLSASRPQDRQFILSSKKLLLSDSGFYLCAWSSTGRPYGYTFGSGTRLTVV.

In the case of this clone: Other DNA variants within this sample encode the same CDR3. The chain combines TRBV5-4 with TRBJ2-1; D gene ambiguous. This CDR3 is built from 16 residues. V was pared by 0 bases and J by 0 bases, with 10 bases between. CDR1 and CDR2 from the germline V gene are SGHNT and YYREEE (reference sequence). The CDR3 DNA reads TGTGCCAGCAGCTTGGGGGGTCGGAGCTCCTACAATGAGCAGTTCTTC. Its protein is CASSLGGRSSYNEQFF.

In the case of this clone: This clone may be a read error of a much larger clone one base away. This same CDR3 is encoded by further DNA sequences in the sample. The rearrangement joins TRBV9 to TRBJ1-5; TRBD1 might be the D (6 bases). This CDR3 has 15 residues. Germline CDR1 reads SGDLS; CDR2 reads YYNGEE. The CDR3 DNA follows: TGTGCCAGCAGCGTAGGGGGGACACACAATCAGCCCCAGCACTTT. Its translation is CASSVGGTHNQPQHF.

The chain joins TRBV7-2 to TRBJ1-3; D not certain. V was trimmed by 1 base and J by 5 bases, leaving 3 bases between them. This CDR3 contains 12 residues. Germline CDR1 SGHTA, CDR2 FQGNSA. The CDR3 loop reads CASSLGRNTIYF. In DNA, the CDR3 is TGTGCCAGCAGCTTAGGAAGAAACACCATATATTTT.

This clone was counted between two and nine times. The chain carries TRBV5-1 and TRBJ1-1; maybe TRBD1 (6 bases). Between the trimmed V and J ends, which lost 2 bases and 5 bases, there was a span of 13 bases. The CDR3 contains 14 residues. CDR1 is SGHRS and CDR2 is YFSETQ in the germline V gene. This CDR3 reads CASSLQGDQTEAFF. The CDR3 nucleotides are TGCGCCAGCAGCTTACAGGGAGACCAGACTGAAGCTTTCTTT. Complete variable domain (other parts from reference TRBV5-1 and TRBJ1-1): KAGVTQTPRYLIKTRGQQVTLSCSPISGHRSVSWYQQTPGQGLQFLFEYFSETQRNKGNFPGRFSGRQFSNSRSEMNVSTLELGDSALYLCASSLQGDQTEAFFGQGTRLTVV.

The chain uses TRBV4-1 and TRBJ2-7; D gene ambiguous. CDR1 and CDR2 (germline): MGHRA, YSYEKL. The V end lost 0 bases, the J end lost 5 bases, and 14 bases lay between the germline ends. The CDR3 has 15 amino acids. The CDR3 loop reads CASSQDGYGPNEQYF. The CDR3 nucleotides read TGCGCCAGCAGCCAAGATGGATACGGACCCAACGAGCAGTACTTC.